The rows below give T cell receptor beta chains drawn from one sample of a study of identical twins. MiXCR, run by TCRdb on the 5' RACE reads, gives a single entry per CDR3 protein. The sample yields just under 650,000 distinct CDR3 sequences, under 8.5% seen once. The data also belong to a second study, concerning yellow fever vaccine responses in identical twins.

The sequenced sample consisted of PBMCs. These receptors were collected from a woman in her late teens or twenties in good health. The CDR3 runs from the conserved cysteine through the conserved F or W. A D gene is named only where the DNA matches it firmly. Rows may omit the clone size; those that give it use once, few, many or a size class.

j_call d_call v_call clone_size cdr3_aa cdr3_nt
TRBJ2-7 TRBD1 TRBV19 many CASSTAGTGVYEQYF TGTGCCAGTAGTACAGCCGGGACAGGGGTCTACGAGCAGTACTTC
TRBJ2-1 TRBD2 TRBV11-1 few CASSSQPGLAREISSYNEQFF TGTGCCAGCAGCTCACAACCGGGACTAGCGAGAGAGATAAGCTCCTACAATGAGCAGTTCTTC
TRBJ2-1 - TRBV5-5 - CASSLANTGEQFF TGTGCCAGCAGCTTGGCCAACACGGGGGAGCAGTTCTTC
TRBJ2-7 - TRBV5-5 - CASSLVTPSYEQYF TGTGCCAGCAGCTTGGTGACACCTTCCTACGAGCAGTACTTC
TRBJ1-5 TRBD1 TRBV7-9 many CASSSGTGSQPQHF TGTGCCAGCAGCTCGGGGACAGGGAGTCAGCCCCAGCATTTT
TRBJ2-5 - TRBV12-3/TRBV12-4 many CASSFREETQYF TGTGCCAGCAGTTTTCGTGAAGAGACCCAGTACTTC
TRBJ2-3 - TRBV24-1 few CATSDLQKATDTQYF TGTGCCACCAGTGATTTGCAAAAAGCCACAGATACGCAGTATTTT
TRBJ1-1 - TRBV12-3/TRBV12-4 many CASRDRTTGRNTEAFF TGTGCCAGTCGAGACAGGACGACCGGGCGGAACACTGAAGCTTTCTTT
TRBJ1-5 TRBD1 TRBV28 many CASSLFGTGGTDQPQHF TGTGCCAGCAGTTTATTCGGGACAGGGGGGACGGATCAGCCCCAGCATTTT
TRBJ2-5 - TRBV4-2 few CASSQDVAGGETQYF TGTGCCAGCAGCCAAGATGTGGCCGGGGGAGAGACCCAGTACTTC
TRBJ2-2 TRBD1 TRBV15 many CATSVDRGLGELFF TGTGCCACCAGCGTAGACAGGGGGCTAGGGGAGCTGTTTTTT
TRBJ1-1 - TRBV20-1 - CSARDSIRGTEAFF TGCAGTGCTAGAGATTCTATCCGGGGCACTGAAGCTTTCTTT